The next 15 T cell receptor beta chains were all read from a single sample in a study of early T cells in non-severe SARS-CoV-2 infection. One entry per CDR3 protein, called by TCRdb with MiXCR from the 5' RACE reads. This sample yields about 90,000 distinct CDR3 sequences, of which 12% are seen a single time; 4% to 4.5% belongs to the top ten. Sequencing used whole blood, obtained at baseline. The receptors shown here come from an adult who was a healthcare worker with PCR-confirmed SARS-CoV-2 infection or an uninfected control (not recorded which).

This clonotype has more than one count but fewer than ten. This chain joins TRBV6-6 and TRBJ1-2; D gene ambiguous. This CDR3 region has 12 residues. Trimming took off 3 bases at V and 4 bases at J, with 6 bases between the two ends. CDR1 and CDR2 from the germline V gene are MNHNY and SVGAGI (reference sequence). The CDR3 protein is CASSYRSYGYTF. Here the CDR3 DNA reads TGTGCCAGCAGTTATCGAAGCTATGGCTACACCTTC.

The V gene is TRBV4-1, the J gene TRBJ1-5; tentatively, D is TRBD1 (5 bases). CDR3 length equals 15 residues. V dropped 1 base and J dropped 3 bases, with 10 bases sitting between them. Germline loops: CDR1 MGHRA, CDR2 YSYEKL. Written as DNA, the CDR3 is TGCGCCAGCAGCCAAGTGGCCGGGACCAATCAGCCCCAGCATTTT. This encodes CASSQVAGTNQPQHF.

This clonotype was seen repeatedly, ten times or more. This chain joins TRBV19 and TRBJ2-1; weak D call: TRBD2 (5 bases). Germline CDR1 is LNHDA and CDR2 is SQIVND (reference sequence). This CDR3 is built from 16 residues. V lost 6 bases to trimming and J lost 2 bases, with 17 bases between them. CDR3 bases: TGTGCCAGTAGCCTCAAAGGACGGAGGCCCTACAATGAGCAGTTCTTC. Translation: CASSLKGRRPYNEQFF.

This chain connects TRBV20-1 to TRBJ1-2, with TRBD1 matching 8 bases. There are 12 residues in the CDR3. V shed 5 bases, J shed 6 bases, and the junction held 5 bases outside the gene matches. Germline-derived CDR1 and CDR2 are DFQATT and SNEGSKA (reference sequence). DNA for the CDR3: TGCAGTGCTGCGGACAGGGCAGATGGCTACACCTTC. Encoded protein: CSAADRADGYTF.

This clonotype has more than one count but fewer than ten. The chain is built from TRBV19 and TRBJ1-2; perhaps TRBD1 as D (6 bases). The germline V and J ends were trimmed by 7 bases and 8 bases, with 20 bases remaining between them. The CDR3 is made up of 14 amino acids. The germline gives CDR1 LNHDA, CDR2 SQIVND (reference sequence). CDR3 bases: TGTGCCAGTACCCCGGGACAAGGTTTTGGCGGCTACACCTTC. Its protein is CASTPGQGFGGYTF.

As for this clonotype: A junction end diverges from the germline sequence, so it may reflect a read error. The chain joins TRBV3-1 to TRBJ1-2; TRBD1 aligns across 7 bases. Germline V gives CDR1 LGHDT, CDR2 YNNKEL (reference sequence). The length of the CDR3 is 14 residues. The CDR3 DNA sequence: TGTGCCAACAGCCCCTTCACAGGGGTCTATGGCTACACCTTC. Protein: CANSPFTGVYGYTF.

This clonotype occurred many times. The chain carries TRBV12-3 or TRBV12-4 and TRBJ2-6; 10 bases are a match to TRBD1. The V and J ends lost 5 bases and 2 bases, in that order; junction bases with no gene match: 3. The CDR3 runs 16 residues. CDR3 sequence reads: CASSPGTGAGANVLTF. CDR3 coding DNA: TGTGCCAGCAGTCCTGGGACAGGGGCTGGGGCCAACGTCCTGACTTTC.

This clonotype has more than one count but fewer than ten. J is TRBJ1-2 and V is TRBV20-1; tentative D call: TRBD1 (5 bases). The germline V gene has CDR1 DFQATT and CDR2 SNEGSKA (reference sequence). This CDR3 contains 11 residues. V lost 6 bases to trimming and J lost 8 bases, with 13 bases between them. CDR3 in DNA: TGCAGTGCCCCCTCGGGGCGAGGCTACACCTTC. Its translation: CSAPSGRGYTF.

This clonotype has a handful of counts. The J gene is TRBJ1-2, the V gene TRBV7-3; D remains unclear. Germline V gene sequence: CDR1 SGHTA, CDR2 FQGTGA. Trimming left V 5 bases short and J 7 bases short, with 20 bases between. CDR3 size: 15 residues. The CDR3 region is CASSPGSTQAGGYTF. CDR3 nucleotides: TGTGCCAGCAGCCCGGGAAGTACTCAGGCGGGTGGCTACACCTTC.

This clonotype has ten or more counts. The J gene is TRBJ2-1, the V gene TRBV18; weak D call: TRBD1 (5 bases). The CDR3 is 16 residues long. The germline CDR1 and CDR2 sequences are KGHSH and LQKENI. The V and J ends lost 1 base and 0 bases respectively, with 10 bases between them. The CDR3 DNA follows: TGTGCCAGCTCACCACGGGGCGGCAGCTCCTACAATGAGCAGTTCTTC. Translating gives CASSPRGGSSYNEQFF.

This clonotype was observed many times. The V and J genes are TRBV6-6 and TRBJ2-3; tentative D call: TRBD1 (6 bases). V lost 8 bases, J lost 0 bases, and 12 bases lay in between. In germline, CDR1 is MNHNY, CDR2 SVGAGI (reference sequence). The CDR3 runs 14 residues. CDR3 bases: TGTGCCAGCTTAAACAGGGTTAGCACAGATACGCAGTATTTT. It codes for CASLNRVSTDTQYF.

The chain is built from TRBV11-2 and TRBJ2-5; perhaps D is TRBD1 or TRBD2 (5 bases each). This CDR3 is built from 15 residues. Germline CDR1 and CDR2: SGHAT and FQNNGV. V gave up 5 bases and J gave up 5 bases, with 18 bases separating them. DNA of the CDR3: TGTGCCAGCAGCATGGGGGACGGAGGAATCGAGACCCAGTACTTC. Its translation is CASSMGDGGIETQYF.

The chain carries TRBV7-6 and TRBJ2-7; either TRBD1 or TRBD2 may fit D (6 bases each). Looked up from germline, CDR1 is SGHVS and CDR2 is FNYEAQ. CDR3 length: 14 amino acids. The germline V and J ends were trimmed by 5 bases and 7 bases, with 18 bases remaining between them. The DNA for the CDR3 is TGTGCCAGCAGCCACGAAGGGGGGCCTAGGGAGCAGTACTTC. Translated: CASSHEGGPREQYF.

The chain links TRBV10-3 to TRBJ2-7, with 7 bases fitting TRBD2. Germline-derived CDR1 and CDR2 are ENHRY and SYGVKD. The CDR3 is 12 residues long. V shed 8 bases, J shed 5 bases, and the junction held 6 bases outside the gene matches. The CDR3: CAIGEGVDEQYF. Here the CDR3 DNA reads TGTGCCATCGGGGAGGGTGTCGACGAGCAGTACTTC.

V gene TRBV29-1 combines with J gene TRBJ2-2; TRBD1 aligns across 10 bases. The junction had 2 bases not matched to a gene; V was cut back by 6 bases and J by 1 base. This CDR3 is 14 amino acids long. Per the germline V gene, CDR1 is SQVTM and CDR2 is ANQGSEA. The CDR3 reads CSVRDRGNTGELFF. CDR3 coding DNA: TGCAGCGTCCGGGACAGGGGGAACACCGGGGAGCTGTTTTTT.